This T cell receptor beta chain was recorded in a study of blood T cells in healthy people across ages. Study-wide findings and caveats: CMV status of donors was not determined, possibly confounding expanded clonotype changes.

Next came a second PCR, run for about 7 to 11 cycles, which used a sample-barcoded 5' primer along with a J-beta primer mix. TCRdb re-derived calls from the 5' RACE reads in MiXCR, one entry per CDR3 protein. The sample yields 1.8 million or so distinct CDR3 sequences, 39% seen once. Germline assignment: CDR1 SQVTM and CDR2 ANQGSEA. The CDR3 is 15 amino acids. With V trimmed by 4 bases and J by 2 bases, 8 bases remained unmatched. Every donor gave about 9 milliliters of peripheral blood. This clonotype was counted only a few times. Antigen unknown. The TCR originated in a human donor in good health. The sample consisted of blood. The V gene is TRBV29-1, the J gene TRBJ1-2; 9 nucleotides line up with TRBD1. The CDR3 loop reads CSVVLGTGKNYGYTF. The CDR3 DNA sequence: TGCAGCGTTGTCCTGGGGACAGGGAAAAACTATGGCTACACCTTC.